This T cell receptor beta chain was captured by sequencing in a study of metastatic and nonmetastatic thyroid tumors. As for the study in general: Repertoire data that came from the blood and tumor or nodule tissue of malignant and benign thyroid patients were compared.

Study observations and caveats: Significantly greater TCR beta diversity was reportedly found in malignant thyroid tumors than in benign nodules (in blood and tumor).

After removal of 4 bases from V and 12 bases from J, the junction contained 11 bases not matched to a gene. The CDR3 covers 15 residues. Germline lookup yields CDR1 KGHSY and CDR2 FQNENV. Original analysis: Differences in CDR3 between clinicopathological groups were drawn on to build a classifier intended to discriminate distant-metastatic papillary thyroid cancer patients. With MiXCR, TCRdb reprocessed the PCR reads. The V and J calls were determined by TCRdb, not by the authors. The sample lists some 33,000 clones, around 7.4% occurring once. This clone came up many times. The antigen remains unidentified. Distinct nucleotide sequences in the sample also encode this CDR3. All patients reached thyroid surgery having received no treatment beforehand.

The source of this sequence is a female donor with papillary thyroid cancer or a benign thyroid nodule (not recorded which). Some clones in this sample may be carry-over from other donors' samples. The genes are TRBV16 and TRBJ2-3; 12 bases line up with TRBD2. The sample comprised blood. The CDR3 loop is CASSPTSGRRGIQYF. Written as DNA, the CDR3 is TGTGCCAGCAGCCCGACTAGCGGGAGAAGAGGGATCCAGTATTTT. Full variable domain (remainder filled in from reference TRBV16 and TRBJ2-3): GEEVAQTPKHLVRGEGQKAKLYCAPIKGHSYVFWYQQVLKNEFKFLISFQNENVFDETGMPKERFSAKCLPNSPCSLEIQATKLEDSAVYFCASSPTSGRRGIQYFGPGTRLTVL.